These T cell receptor beta chains were read from a single sample in a study of OX40 agonist ivuxolimab in advanced cancers. Sequencing used immunoSEQ multiplex PCR; TCRdb keeps in-frame clones, though not all of them. The table has some 46,000 clones, nearly 80% seen once. Sequenced material: CD4+ or CD8+ T cells sorted from blood, taken in a trial of the OX40 agonist ivuxolimab. These receptors all come from an adult with an advanced solid tumor such as melanoma, head and neck, liver or kidney cancer. Both conserved end residues are part of each CDR3.

cdr3_length,j_call,v_call,cdr3_aa
20,TRBJ1-3,TRBV5-1,CASSLSGTGGENFAGNTIYF
15,TRBJ1-1,TRBV18,CASSKIQGMNTEAFF
16,TRBJ2-2,TRBV21-1,CASSQATGGHTGELFF
16,TRBJ2-3,TRBV5-4,CASNLRRGSGADTQYF
14,TRBJ1-1,TRBV2,CASSRDRGPTEAFF
14,TRBJ2-5,TRBV5-1,CASSKWGRGETQYF
12,TRBJ2-7,TRBV18,CASSKGLYEQYF
14,TRBJ2-7,TRBV6-5,CASSPPGQRREQYF
13,TRBJ1-2,TRBV7-2,CASSAGQGYGYTF
17,TRBJ1-2,TRBV7-9,CASSPPGLGQANYGYTF
13,TRBJ1-2,TRBV6-1,CASRTGGNYGYTF
17,TRBJ1-5,TRBV15,CATSSERAGVDNQPQHF
15,TRBJ1-1,TRBV30,CAWSSEFSGGTEAFF
16,TRBJ1-5,TRBV4-3,CASSPPGTALNQPQHF
15,TRBJ1-2,TRBV15,CATSRDPPGARGYTF
18,TRBJ1-3,TRBV18,CASSRITTGTAAGNTIYF
14,TRBJ2-7,TRBV11-2,CASSSGLAGGEQYF
14,TRBJ1-2,TRBV5-4,CATASPRPRDGYTF
16,TRBJ1-4,TRBV11-2,CASSLDRLAINEKLFF
14,TRBJ2-4,TRBV6-5,CASSLTDAKNIQYF
15,TRBJ2-7,TRBV7-7,CASSLDAGSSYEQYF
13,TRBJ2-7,TRBV5-4,CASSLGSSYEQYF
14,TRBJ2-2,TRBV5-1,CASTYRFDTGELFF
13,TRBJ2-7,TRBV6-1,CASSEALYYEQYF
14,TRBJ2-3,TRBV7-2,CASSLALAADTQYF
14,TRBJ2-7,TRBV14,CASSQELYGHEQYF
15,TRBJ2-2,TRBV6-6,CASSYWQTNTGELFF
15,TRBJ2-3,TRBV7-3,CASRRLAGYTDTQYF
14,TRBJ2-5,TRBV11-2,CASSLRGDQETQYF
13,TRBJ2-1,TRBV18,CASSPPGLVEQFF
16,TRBJ2-5,TRBV5-1,CASSLLTSGPQETQYF
12,TRBJ2-7,TRBV5-1,CASSSLGYEQYF
15,TRBJ2-7,TRBV12-5,CASGLVQGRTYEQYF